This T cell receptor beta chain emerged from a study of T cells in Graves' hyperthyroidism and ophthalmopathy. Whole-study findings and limits: Stable hyperthyroidism was separated from ophthalmopathy by a model based on 13 V-J features.

The table lists this clonotype with many counts. The antigen remains unidentified. Amplified regions were TCR beta CDR3 sequences from RNA transcripts. Researchers ran a first-round RT-PCR on the TCR CDR3 using the HTBI primer set. Using its own MiXCR run on the multiplex PCR reads, TCRdb lists one record per CDR3 protein. The data contain fewer than 650,000 distinct CDR3 sequences, about 15% of them singletons. The V segment lost 1 base and the J segment 5 bases; nucleotides outside the gene matches: 4. The CDR3 runs to 14 residues. Germline V gene data show CDR1 as SGHVS and CDR2 as FNYEAQ. Based on clinical symptoms, serum thyroxine and TRAb, thyroid ultrasound and orbital computed tomography, diagnoses were reached.

Specimen: blood. The chain is built from TRBV7-6 and TRBJ2-7; 8 bases are a match to TRBD1. The origin of this receptor is a woman aged 40 to 50 with Graves' ophthalmopathy. The CDR3 sequence: CASSLDRGSNEQYF. The CDR3 region has the DNA TGTGCCAGCAGCTTAGACAGGGGGAGCAACGAGCAGTACTTC.